The 13 T cell receptor beta chains reported below all come from one sample, sequenced in a study of T cell responses to AZD1222 COVID-19 vaccine. TCRdb's copy holds only in-frame clones and misses some; the assay was immunoSEQ multiplex PCR. The sample holds more than 150,000 clones, around nine tenths seen once. Sequences were derived from peripheral blood, sampled 28 days after the second AZD1222 dose. Receptors originate from an adult who received the AZD1222 COVID-19 vaccine.

J is TRBJ1-1 and V is TRBV19; unclear D gene. The germline V gene encodes CDR1 LNHDA and CDR2 SQIVND (reference sequence). Trimming pared 3 bases from V and 4 bases from J, leaving 12 bases between. CDR3 size: 14 residues. In nucleotides, the CDR3 is TGTGCCAGTAGTATGGGGAATTGGGGCACTGAAGCTTTCTTT. Amino acids: CASSMGNWGTEAFF.

V and J are TRBV2 and TRBJ1-2, with 8 bases identical to TRBD1. Germline loops: CDR1 SNHLY, CDR2 FYNNEI. The CDR3 has 14 residues. Trimming at V came to 5 bases and at J to 7 bases, leaving 9 bases not matched to a gene. The CDR3 DNA follows: TGTGCCAGCAGTAGGGGGACAGGCCCGAGTGGCTACACCTTC. Its protein product is CASSRGTGPSGYTF.

The rearrangement links TRBV25-1 to TRBJ2-5, with D tentatively TRBD1 or TRBD2 (5 bases each). Germline CDR1 is MGHDK and CDR2 is SYGVNS. V lost 3 bases to trimming and J lost 0 bases, with 11 bases between them. This CDR3 contains 15 residues. In DNA, the CDR3 is TGTGCCAGCAGTGACACCGGGACCTACCAAGAGACCCAGTACTTC. Its protein product is CASSDTGTYQETQYF.

This chain connects TRBV11-2 to TRBJ1-2; 11 nucleotides line up with TRBD1. V gave up 5 bases and J gave up 6 bases; unmatched junction bases: 5. CDR1 is SGHAT, CDR2 FQNNGV, per germline. CDR3 length equals 14 residues. The CDR3 is CASSHGQGANGYTF. DNA of the CDR3: TGTGCCAGCAGCCACGGACAGGGGGCGAATGGCTACACCTTC.

This chain connects TRBV19 to TRBJ1-2; TRBD1 is a possible D gene (6 bases). Trimming took off 7 bases at V and 6 bases at J, with 18 bases between the two ends. The germline gives CDR1 LNHDA, CDR2 SQIVND (reference sequence). This CDR3 has 14 amino acids. The CDR3 loop is CASMGRGAVDGYTF. The CDR3 DNA reads as TGTGCCAGTATGGGCAGGGGCGCGGTGGATGGCTACACCTTC.

The chain is built from TRBV11-1 and TRBJ2-1; D might be TRBD1 (5 bases). The CDR3 consists of 13 residues. With 4 bases removed from V and 4 bases from J, the gap between germline ends came to 8 bases. From germline, CDR1 is SGHAT and CDR2 FQDESV (reference sequence). CDR3 DNA: TGTGCCAGCAGCTCCCCAGGGTACAATGAGCAGTTCTTC. Translating gives CASSSPGYNEQFF.

The rearrangement joins TRBV4-3 to TRBJ1-4, with D possibly TRBD1 on 6 matching bases. CDR3 length: 15 amino acids. Trimming removed 2 bases from V and 5 bases from J, with 12 bases in between. The germline V gene encodes CDR1 LGHNA and CDR2 YSLEER. The CDR3 region is CASSQLQGRNEKLFF. CDR3 coding DNA: TGCGCCAGCAGCCAATTACAGGGAAGGAATGAAAAACTGTTTTTT.

The chain employs TRBV24-1 and TRBJ2-5; D possibly uses TRBD1 or TRBD2 (6 bases each). Trimming stripped 5 bases from V and 2 bases from J, with 8 bases between. Germline V gene lookup returns CDR1 KGHDR and CDR2 SFDVKD. The CDR3 is made up of 13 amino acids. CDR3 in amino acids: CATSGGAQETQYF. CDR3 bases: TGTGCCACCAGTGGGGGGGCACAAGAGACCCAGTACTTC.

The genes are TRBV9 and TRBJ2-7, with 8 nucleotides matching TRBD1. This CDR3 region has 15 residues. Germline V lookup: CDR1 SGDLS, CDR2 YYNGEE. J was trimmed by 0 bases and V by 3 bases; bases with no gene match: 5. In nucleotides, the CDR3 is TGTGCCAGCAGCGCCCGGGACAGGAGCTCCTACGAGCAGTACTTC. Its protein is CASSARDRSSYEQYF.

This clone was seen once. This sequence joins TRBV5-4 and TRBJ2-5; D perhaps matches TRBD1 (6 bases). The CDR3 runs 16 residues. V gave up 5 bases and J gave up 1 base, with 18 bases separating them. Germline CDR1 is SGHNT and CDR2 is YYREEE (reference sequence). The CDR3 DNA reads TGTGCCAGCAGAAAATCCCAGACAGGTGGCCAAGAGACCCAGTACTTC. Residues: CASRKSQTGGQETQYF. Full variable domain (rest looked up from reference TRBV5-4 and TRBJ2-5): ETGVTQSPTHLIKTRGQQVTLRCSSQSGHNTVSWYQQALGQGPQFIFQYYREEENGRGNFPPRFSGLQFPNYSSELNVNALELDDSALYLCASRKSQTGGQETQYFGPGTRLLVL.

This chain uses TRBV14 with TRBJ2-7; 7 bases match TRBD2. V shed 3 bases and J 3 bases; nucleotides not matched to a gene: 2. CDR3 size: 13 residues. In germline, CDR1 is SGHDN, CDR2 FVKESK. CDR3 region: CASSQGGYYEQYF. In DNA form, the CDR3 reads TGTGCCAGCAGCCAGGGGGGGTACTACGAGCAGTACTTC.

CDR3 residues: CASRGRGAGYGYTF. CDR3 nucleotide sequence: TGTGCCAGCAGGGGGCGGGGAGCGGGGTATGGCTACACCTTC. The V and J genes are TRBV6-5 and TRBJ1-2; possible D gene TRBD1, 5 bases. The CDR3 is 14 amino acids. Germline-derived CDR1 and CDR2 are MNHEY and SVGAGI. Trimming shortened V by 6 bases and J by 5 bases, and 16 bases separated the two germline ends.

This clone was detected once. The CDR3 protein is CAWSLSTDTQYF. The CDR3 DNA follows: TGTGCCTGGAGTCTTAGCACAGATACGCAGTATTTT. The rearrangement joins TRBV30 to TRBJ2-3; D gene unclear. CDR1 is GTSNPN, CDR2 SVGIG, per germline (reference sequence). The CDR3 is made up of 12 amino acids. V dropped 2 bases and J dropped 0 bases, with 3 bases sitting between them.